This T cell receptor (beta chain) originates from a study of blood T cell repertoires in COVID-19. At the level of the study: Both acute and convalescent COVID-19 samples were obtained from the United States, Italy and Spain. T cells, B-cell-depleted T cells, or PBMCs provided the cDNA or gDNA that served as material.

V lost 0 bases and J 1 base, leaving 4 bases between the germline ends. CDR1 and CDR2 (germline): LNHNV, YYDKDF (reference sequence). There are 14 residues in the CDR3. Original processing notes: Researchers report that nucleated cell counts were estimated from reference gene primer amplification. Method: immunoSEQ multiplex PCR; TCRdb's copy keeps in-frame clones and lacks some. Clone size and V and J calls were adopted from that table, with D and trimming inferred from the DNA. The data show more than 200,000 clones, with just over 85% seen just once and approximately 1.3% held by the top ten. Sequencing was carried out using peripheral blood. The rearrangement joins TRBV15 to TRBJ1-3; unclear D gene. This sequence originates from a man older than 75 with acute or convalescent COVID-19. The CDR3 region is CATSRETSGNTIYF. As DNA, the CDR3 is TGTGCCACCAGCAGAGAAACATCTGGAAACACCATATATTTT.